These 2 T cell receptor beta chains came from one sample sequenced in a study of T cells in tuberculosis. The assay was immunoSEQ multiplex PCR, and TCRdb's table has in-frame clones only and misses some. Of tens of thousands of clones in the sample, 75% to 90% were seen once. Source material: PBMCs. These receptors all stem from a donor aged 10 to 29 with latent tuberculosis or without tuberculosis infection.

The chain has TRBV7-2 and TRBJ1-2; D uncertain. The CDR3 extends over 14 amino acids. Germline CDR1 SGHTA, CDR2 FQGNSA. V lost 5 bases and J lost 4, with 14 bases in between. Here the CDR3 reads CASSRVEGLYGYTF. CDR3 bases: TGTGCCAGCAGCCGTGTGGAGGGTCTCTATGGCTACACCTTC.

V gene TRBV7-2 combines with J gene TRBJ2-1; a weak D match, TRBD2 (7 bases). The CDR3 spans 16 residues. Looked up from germline, CDR1 is SGHTA and CDR2 is FQGNSA. Between the trimmed V and J ends, which lost 1 base and 14 bases, there was a span of 24 bases. The CDR3 loop reads CASSLGFGRGGRQEFF. In DNA form, the CDR3 reads TGTGCCAGCAGCTTAGGGTTTGGGCGCGGGGGCCGGCAGGAGTTCTTC.